These 8 T cell receptor beta chains originate from one sample sequenced in a study of shared clonotypes between healthy human individuals. Libraries were prepared by immunoSEQ multiplex PCR; TCRdb keeps only in-frame clonotypes and omits some of them. The table records 400,000 or so clones, roughly 96% of them present only once. Source material: memory CD8+ T cells sorted from blood. Sample subset: CD45RO+ cells pooled with CCR7-negative TemRA cells. The origin of the receptors is a man aged 30 to 39 in good health.

The chain is built from TRBV7-8 and TRBJ2-7; TRBD2 agrees at 10 bases. CDR3 length: 19 residues. The V and J ends lost 5 bases and 0 bases, in that order; junction bases with no gene match: 16. In germline, CDR1 is SGHVS, CDR2 FQNEAQ. The CDR3 DNA follows: TGTGCCAGCAGCCCAAGAGGCCTAGCGGGAGATCCATTCTCCTACGAGCAGTACTTC. It encodes CASSPRGLAGDPFSYEQYF.

The V call is TRBV4-2, the J call TRBJ2-7; TRBD1 matches at 10 bases. V dropped 6 bases and J dropped 6; count of bases not matched to a gene: 14. The CDR3 runs to 16 residues. The germline V gene encodes CDR1 LGHNA and CDR2 YNFKEQ. In DNA form, the CDR3 reads TGTGCCAGCAGTCTTGAGGACAGGGGGGGTTCCGCCGAGCAGTACTTC. Protein sequence: CASSLEDRGGSAEQYF.

The V gene is TRBV5-1, the J gene TRBJ2-7, with 10 bases lining up with TRBD2. The CDR3 spans 18 residues. Trimming cost V 4 bases and J 1 base; bases outside gene matches: 14. The V gene's germline CDR1 is SGHRS and CDR2 YFSETQ. The CDR3 loop is CASSHWVTSGNRSYEQYF. The DNA of the CDR3 is TGCGCCAGCAGCCATTGGGTAACTAGCGGGAACCGATCCTACGAGCAGTACTTC.

The chain carries TRBV27 and TRBJ2-6; D remains ambiguous. Trimming took 5 bases from V and 5 from J, leaving 22 bases between them. The CDR3 is 18 residues long. CDR1 is MNHEY and CDR2 is SMNVEV in the germline V gene (reference sequence). The DNA of the CDR3 is TGTGCCAGCAGTCGGCCGATCTGGCTACAAAGTCGGGCCAACGTCCTGACTTTC. As protein: CASSRPIWLQSRANVLTF.

The CDR3 loop is CASSQGRVPNQPQHF. CDR3 nucleotide sequence: TGTGCCAGCAGCCAAGGGCGGGTTCCCAATCAGCCCCAGCATTTT. The rearrangement uses TRBV16 and TRBJ1-5; no reliable D call. The length of the CDR3 is 15 residues. The V and J ends lost 2 bases and 3 bases respectively, with 11 bases between them. The V gene's germline CDR1 is KGHSY and CDR2 FQNENV.

The chain combines TRBV25-1 with TRBJ2-3, with TRBD1 as a possible D gene (5 bases). The length of the CDR3 is 12 residues. CDR1 and CDR2 (germline): MGHDK, SYGVNS. V was pared by 4 bases and J by 11 bases, with 13 bases between. CDR3 DNA: TGTGCCAGCAGTGGAAGGGGCATCGGGCAGTATTTT. Translated: CASSGRGIGQYF.

The chain employs TRBV6-1 and TRBJ2-1; D unresolved. Germline V gene sequence: CDR1 MNHNS, CDR2 SASEGT. V was trimmed by 3 bases and J by 5 bases, leaving 5 bases between them. This CDR3 has 12 residues. The CDR3 region has the DNA TGTGCCAGCAGTGAGCAGGACAATGAGCAGTTCTTC. Encoded protein: CASSEQDNEQFF.

The chain is built from TRBV7-9 and TRBJ1-3; D not resolved. Germline lookup yields CDR1 SEHNR and CDR2 FQNEAQ (reference sequence). V lost 0 bases and J 4 bases, leaving 13 bases between the germline ends. The CDR3 totals 16 residues. CDR3 nucleotide sequence: TGTGCCAGCAGCTTAGCGCCGGGGTTACGGGGAAACACCATATATTTT. It codes for CASSLAPGLRGNTIYF.